Below, one T cell receptor beta chain is given with its context. Its antigen is unidentified. Different DNA sequences within this sample yield the same CDR3. The data stem from a study of shared clonotypes between healthy human individuals. Background on the study: Donors, aged 18 to 49, were a couple of women and a few men.

Assay used: immunoSEQ multiplex PCR; TCRdb lists only in-frame clones, some missing. The profile shows some 1 million clones, around 76% of them singletons. Study-wide points: Non-shared clonotypes showed lower generation probabilities than clonotypes common to all four donors.

V lost 4 bases and J 0 bases, leaving 7 bases between the germline ends. Germline CDR1 SGHTA, CDR2 FQGNSA. The CDR3 has 13 amino acids. The donor population consisted of healthy HIV-negative adults with no recent acute infections or vaccinations. The clonotype was recovered from a man younger than 30 in good health. The chain joins TRBV7-2 to TRBJ2-7, with D unresolved. Sequencing used memory CD4+ T cells sorted from blood. The subset denotes: CD45RA-negative fraction. Written as DNA, the CDR3 is TGTGCCAGCAGCTCCACAAGCTCCTACGAGCAGTACTTC. This encodes CASSSTSSYEQYF.